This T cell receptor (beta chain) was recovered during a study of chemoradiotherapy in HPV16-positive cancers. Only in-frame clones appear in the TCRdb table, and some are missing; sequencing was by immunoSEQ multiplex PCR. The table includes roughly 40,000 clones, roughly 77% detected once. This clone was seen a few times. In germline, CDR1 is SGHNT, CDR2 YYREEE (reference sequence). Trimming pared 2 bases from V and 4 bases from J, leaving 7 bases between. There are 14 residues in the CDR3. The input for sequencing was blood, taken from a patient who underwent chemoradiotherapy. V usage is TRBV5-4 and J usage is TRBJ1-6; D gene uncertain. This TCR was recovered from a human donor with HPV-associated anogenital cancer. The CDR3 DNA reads TGTGCCAGCAGCTTTCAGGATTATAATTCACCCCTCCACTTT. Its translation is CASSFQDYNSPLHF.